The source of this T cell receptor beta chain is a study of Graves' ophthalmopathy and Graves' hyperthyroidism. Transcripts of RNA were the source for amplifying TCR beta CDR3 regions. The workflow started with a first-round RT-PCR run with HTBI primers and then moved on to a second-round multiplex PCR. TCRdb re-derived calls from the multiplex PCR reads in MiXCR, one entry per CDR3 protein. The sample includes some 410,000 distinct CDR3 sequences, roughly 21% seen only once; the top ten take 2.5% to 3%. The CDR3 runs 13 residues. Germline V lookup: CDR1 GTSNPN, CDR2 SVGIG (reference sequence). The V end lost 0 bases, the J end lost 4 bases, and 9 bases lay between the germline ends. At least ten counts were recorded for this clonotype.

The sample taken for sequencing was peripheral blood. V usage is TRBV30 and J usage is TRBJ2-5; D is perhaps TRBD1 or TRBD2 (6 bases each). The TCR was taken from a woman aged 18-30 years with stable Graves' hyperthyroidism. The CDR3 is CAWSVGGRETQYF. In DNA form, the CDR3 reads TGTGCCTGGAGTGTAGGGGGGCGAGAGACCCAGTACTTC.